This T cell receptor beta chain was recovered during a study of CD8+ T cells in alopecia areata. Points from the study as a whole: Throughout tofacitinib, many expanded lesional clones continued to persist in scalp and blood. Lesional scalp displayed greater clonality than normal scalp, most notably in alopecia totalis/universalis.

After isolation, RNA underwent reverse transcription to generate cDNA as the sequencing template. Data came from immunoSEQ multiplex PCR; TCRdb stores just in-frame clones and leaves some out. The data contain 35,000 to 45,000 clones, roughly 92% of them seen just once; the ten biggest clones take up approximately 19%. On this clone: Its antigen remains unknown.

Treatment denoted: oral pan-JAK inhibitor, 5-10 mg twice daily. Alopecia areata patients provided lesional scalp punch biopsies and peripheral blood, both collected for the study. Sorting from PBMCs produced CD4+ and CD8+ T cells. CDR3 length equals 15 residues. With V trimmed by 2 bases and J by 8 bases, 11 bases remained unmatched. Germline V gives CDR1 GTSNPN, CDR2 SVGIG (reference sequence). The receptor's source is a human donor with alopecia areata. The source was CD8+ T cells sorted from blood, collected at week 24, from a patient treated with tofacitinib. The chain joins TRBV30 to TRBJ2-2; 7 bases map to TRBD1. DNA for the CDR3: TGTGCCTGGAGTCTGACAGGGAATCACCTGGGGGAGCTGTTTTTT. Translation: CAWSLTGNHLGELFF.